This T cell receptor (beta chain) was recorded in a study of cytomegalovirus exposure and HLA in healthy donors (dated by TCRdb to about 2017). With regard to the full study: An earlier analysis of 587 of the donors reported over 250 Gb of sequence data and around 120 million unique TCR beta sequences obtained from roughly 170 million T cells. Roughly 320 gigabases of sequencing data and 91 million or so unique TCR sequences made up an early release that covered several hundred HLA-typed donors. Of the approximately 400 genotyped donors, over 80% were placed in the genetic ancestry cluster associated with self-reported Caucasian donors. The study was designed to test whether signatures of past pathogen exposure could be identified by cataloging public T cell receptors. The T cell repertoires of several hundred subjects were profiled by immunosequencing and related to cytomegalovirus serostatus. Along with the approximately 650-subject first cohort, a separate validation cohort of over a hundred different subjects was used. High-throughput TCR immunosequencing, statistical association of individual TCRs with disease status, and machine learning were combined to predict cytomegalovirus infection status. To study patterns of TCR occurrence, a later analysis re-analyzed previously published TCR beta repertoires from several hundred donors and added high-resolution HLA genotyping. In the later analysis, no new phenotypic data were used to find candidate immune exposures; instead, reliance was placed on TCR beta sequences and their occurrence across donors. In an earlier analysis of several hundred of the donors, high-throughput TCR beta sequencing was used to judge whether each TCR beta V gene segment behaved as functional or pseudogenic. Donor age, sex, ethnicity and CMV serostatus were compiled together with the repertoire data. In a later genetic analysis, genome-wide SNP genotypes for about 65% of the 666 donors were used, and that subset was treated as a discovery cohort. All discovery cohort repertoires had been generated using a single sequencing platform. HLA typing covered class I and class II loci at four-digit resolution. Typing coverage differed by locus: A, B, C, DRB1 and DQB1 were typed in roughly 620-630 donors, DQA1 in 522, DPA1 in 606, and DPB1 in 472. Several DR-DQ haplotypes were handled as single units for association and clustering, since linkage in the cohort was strong. Among roughly 370 genotyped donors of the cohort, an average of approximately 240,000 unique TCR beta nucleotide sequences were sequenced per donor, roughly 20% of them non-productive. The research as a whole found: The classifier was reported to diagnose cytomegalovirus status with high specificity and sensitivity in both the original cohort and the validation cohort. The cohort was sequenced for TCR beta chains only, and without alpha or paired-chain data the features that could be detected were limited. Broadly in line with IMGT annotations, most TCR beta V segments showed up in productive rearrangements about 87% or about 30% of the time in an earlier analysis of several hundred of the donors. A further reported finding was that TCR beta sequences accurately predicted the HLA-A and HLA-B alleles for most subjects in the first cohort. An association between a missense DCLRE1C variant and V-gene and J-gene trimming of TCR beta chains was found in a later genetic analysis and replicated in an independent cohort. According to a later genetic analysis, donors in an Asian-associated ancestry cluster had fewer N-insertions in productive TCRs than the approximately 630-donor mean. A group of highly shared sequence variants was considered likely to be a technical artifact of the sequencing pipeline. In a later analysis, HLA-associated TCR beta chains showed more clonal expansion and lower generation probabilities than non-associated chains that were equally common. Because HLA typing was missing for some donors at each locus, association tests included only the typed subset. At a false discovery rate of 0.05, a later analysis linked about 16,000 TCR beta sequences to specific HLA alleles. In vitro tests confirmed that a few of the cytomegalovirus-associated TCR beta chains recognize cytomegalovirus antigens. Because the 87-base-pair reads could not distinguish some IMGT-functional V segments, including TRBV6-2 and TRBV6-3, those segments were excluded. Because counts were too low, about 18 rarely observed V segments, including chromosome 9 orphons, were excluded from the earlier analysis of roughly 580 of the donors. Correlated functional status among segregating V segments might reflect linkage disequilibrium, but an unknown experimental factor could not be ruled out. Most TCR sequences were observed very rarely across donors, whereas some public TCRs were present in many individuals. Most CMV-associated TCR beta chains appeared to be HLA-restricted in a later analysis, and the HLA associations seemed to be driven largely by CMV exposure. When HLA alleles, especially DR and DQ, strongly co-occurred, TCR associations were difficult to assign to individual alleles. In the study, approximately 150 TCR beta chains were listed as associated with cytomegalovirus. The only immune exposure information available for the cohort was CMV serostatus. According to a later analysis, TCR association rates differed among HLA loci, with DRB1 alleles showing the most associated TCRs and HLA-C alleles showing the fewest. Sequencing depth was assumed to be roughly uniform across donors in the presence/absence analyses, though that assumption may not hold. According to a later analysis, parvovirus B19, influenza, CMV and Epstein-Barr virus appeared linked to several top co-occurrence clusters. The authors suggested that the approach could potentially be generalized to other disease states and immunological phenotypes.

Trimming removed 7 bases from V and 5 bases from J, leaving 15 bases between the germline ends. Via the germline V gene, CDR1 is SGHRS and CDR2 YFSETQ. Including cysteine and phenylalanine, the CDR3 has 13 amino acids. Just the 39-base CDR3 DNA is kept, in frame starting at base 1. The library was made by the immunoSEQ multiplex PCR assay. For the multiplex PCR, a mixture combining 60 forward primers for TCR Vbeta segments and 13 reverse primers for TCR Jbeta segments was used. The CDR3 region of rearranged TCR beta genes was amplified from genomic DNA with a multiplex PCR assay. Amplified TCR beta libraries were sequenced as 87-base-pair reads on the Illumina HiSeq System. As for how the authors treated the data: Across the 600 to 700 repertoires, a later analysis counted about 81 million unique TCR beta chains, 9 million to 14 million of which were shared by at least two donors. Raw reads were error-corrected and collapsed into unique sequences with a nearest-neighbor algorithm that merged closely related sequences to remove PCR and sequencing errors. V, D and J gene segments were assigned by aligning CDR3 sequences to IMGT reference sequences. For a sequence to be retained, at least a six-nucleotide match to both a V gene segment and a J gene segment was required. A rearrangement was called productive if the CDR3 had no stop codons and remained in frame with V and J, and every other rearrangement was called non-productive. CDR3 was defined by IMGT convention, running from the second conserved V-encoded cysteine to the conserved J-encoded phenylalanine. In an earlier analysis of just under 600 of the donors, sequences lacking an unambiguous match to a single V gene segment were excluded. In an earlier analysis of 587 of the donors, V segments were called functional above 56.7% productive rearrangements and were called segregating when the between-donor standard deviation exceeded 5%. To diagnose cytomegalovirus status from the catalog of TCR beta chain sequences, a statistical classification framework was built. V and J gene assignment, in a later analysis, came from comparing TCR nucleotide sequences with IMGT/GENE-DB human TR gene sequences. In a later analysis, CDR3 sequences and most-parsimonious VDJ recombination scenarios were assigned using the TCRdist pipeline. A later analysis defined each TCR beta chain by its CDR3 amino acid sequence plus V-gene family, and excluded reads lacking a unique V-gene family. To address suspected cross-contamination and a sequencing artifact, a later analysis removed around 600 highly shared, low-generation-probability nucleotide sequences. In a later analysis, a clonal expansion index was calculated for each public chain from normalized within-repertoire ranks of inferred template counts. Generation probabilities in a later analysis came from a VDJ recombination model fitted to out-of-frame rearrangements, and those results were checked against IGoR. In a later analysis, TCR-TCR, TCR-HLA and TCR-CMV co-occurrence was scored with hypergeometric tests, and a repertoire-size bias correction was applied to TCR pairs. To estimate false discovery rates, a later analysis permuted the HLA or CMV assignments 20 times. In a later analysis, co-occurring TCRs were grouped using DBSCAN, and TCRdist sequence similarity was added for clustering within HLA-allele-positive subsets. Repertoires with fewer than 30,000 or more than 120,000 public chains were left out of co-occurrence clustering, as were five repertoires with anomalous nucleotide sharing. Not all clones reach the TCRdb copy of this immuneACCESS table, which keeps in-frame sequences only. Checked studies attribute under half of the gap to unresolved V genes and leave the rest unexplained. V, J and clone size are those of that table, while D and trimming were read from the DNA. Counted in this sample were about 200,000 clones; 65% to 80% of them appeared once. The top ten constitute 1.7% of the sample.

With regard to this clone: Its binding antigen is unknown. No base quality information exists; no much larger clone differs at one position.

In total, 600 or so healthy bone marrow donors made up the cohort. All cohort members were sampled while nominally healthy, although unrecorded immune exposures were likely present. The donor was CMV seronegative and was included in the group of a few hundred seronegative cohort members. A peripheral blood sample was provided by each donor, and peripheral blood mononuclear cells were used for TCR beta sequencing. Genomic DNA extraction from the blood cell samples was performed with the Qiagen DNeasy Blood Extraction Kit. The sequenced sample was PBMCs. The source of this sequence is a man aged 45-65 years in good health and CMV-seronegative. The receptor chain draws on TRBV5-1 and TRBJ1-1, with TRBD1 as a weak D call on 6 bases. The sequenced DNA is TGCGCCAGCTCCTTTCCACAGGGAACTGAAGCTTTCTTT. Its translation reads: CASSFPQGTEAFF.